A single sample gave rise to the 10 T cell receptor beta chains below, sequenced in a study of T cells after yellow fever vaccination. TCRdb recomputed calls from the 5' RACE reads with MiXCR, one row per CDR3 protein. Seen here are about 16,000 distinct CDR3 sequences, over 3.5% observed once, and the top ten hold roughly 0.4%. The input for sequencing was PBMCs, either bulk or a sorted T-cell subset (CD4+, CD8+, memory, or dextramer-sorted; not recorded which), taken 15 days after the yellow fever booster vaccination. Every receptor here comes from a man aged 30 to 39 who received the YFV17D yellow fever vaccine.

This clonotype was recorded at least ten times. The gene calls are TRBV12-3 or TRBV12-4 and TRBJ1-2; the match to TRBD1 covers 7 bases. Trimming took 8 bases from V and 4 from J; bases not matched to a gene: 7. This CDR3 contains 13 residues. The CDR3 here is CASQPSGGYGYTF. CDR3 bases: TGTGCCAGCCAGCCTTCAGGGGGCTATGGCTACACCTTC.

In this sample, this clonotype turned up many times. The chain combines TRBV5-4 with TRBJ2-7; 8 bases are a match to TRBD1. CDR3 length: 15 residues. The J segment lost 1 base and the V segment lost 4 bases, leaving 7 bases of the junction unmatched. In germline, CDR1 is SGHNT, CDR2 YYREEE (reference sequence). Written as DNA, the CDR3 is TGTGCCAGCAGCGAACGGACAGGGAAGTCCTACGAGCAGTACTTC. It specifies CASSERTGKSYEQYF.

This clonotype has a count of ten or more. The chain employs TRBV27 and TRBJ1-2, with D hard to call. V was trimmed by 5 bases and J by 3 bases, leaving 13 bases between them. This CDR3 region has 14 residues. Germline CDR1 and CDR2: MNHEY and SMNVEV (reference sequence). The CDR3 spells CASSAGSLHYGYTF. CDR3 sequence (DNA): TGTGCCAGCAGTGCAGGCTCTCTCCACTATGGCTACACCTTC.

This clonotype was found many times. The chain has TRBV4-3 and TRBJ2-1, with D tentatively TRBD2 (7 bases). V was trimmed by 1 base and J by 5 bases, leaving 18 bases between them. The CDR3 totals 17 residues. In germline, CDR1 is LGHNA, CDR2 YSLEER. In nucleotides, the CDR3 is TGCGCCAGCAGCCAAGCGCCTGGGAGGGGGGGTAACAATGAGCAGTTCTTC. It encodes CASSQAPGRGGNNEQFF.

This clonotype has at least ten counts. The chain combines TRBV20-1 with TRBJ2-4; 8 nucleotides align to TRBD2. After removal of 4 bases from V and 2 bases from J, the junction contained 4 bases not matched to a gene. This CDR3 region has 14 residues. Germline assignment: CDR1 DFQATT and CDR2 SNEGSKA (reference sequence). Here the CDR3 DNA reads TGCAGTGCTAATCCGGGAGGGACCAAAAACATTCAGTACTTC. Translated, it gives CSANPGGTKNIQYF.

This clonotype was observed many times. The rearrangement uses TRBV6-5 and TRBJ2-1, with TRBD2 matching 8 bases. The V gene end was trimmed by 2 bases and the J gene end by 5 bases; junction bases not matched to a gene: 5. This CDR3 has 15 residues. Germline assignment: CDR1 MNHEY and CDR2 SVGAGI. In DNA, the CDR3 is TGTGCCAGCAGTTACGGGGCGGGAGGAAACAATGAGCAGTTCTTC. Amino acids: CASSYGAGGNNEQFF.

The V call is TRBV12-3 or TRBV12-4, the J call TRBJ2-7, with TRBD1 matching 7 bases. CDR3 length: 19 residues. J was trimmed by 0 bases and V by 11 bases; bases with no gene match: 25. This chain's CDR3 is CACCLRLGTAQASSYEQYF. The CDR3 coding sequence is TGTGCCTGCTGTTTACGGCTTGGGACAGCTCAGGCCAGCTCCTACGAGCAGTACTTC.

The sample holds many counts of this clonotype. The chain is built from TRBV7-2 and TRBJ1-1; D gene unclear. Germline assignment: CDR1 SGHTA and CDR2 FQGNSA. The V end was cut by 3 bases, the J end by 6 bases, with 11 bases between. The CDR3 covers 13 residues. CDR3 nucleotide sequence: TGTGCCAGCAGCTTCCTCGCGGTTCCTGAAGCTTTCTTT. Its protein is CASSFLAVPEAFF.

This clonotype was seen at least ten times. This rearrangement joins TRBV5-4 to TRBJ2-3, with D maybe TRBD1 (6 bases). From germline, CDR1 is SGHNT and CDR2 YYREEE (reference sequence). CDR3 size: 14 residues. The V and J ends lost 3 bases and 6 bases respectively, with 14 bases between them. The CDR3 DNA reads as TGTGCCAGCAGCTCGGGACAAACCCCGGATACGCAGTATTTT. It translates to CASSSGQTPDTQYF.

This clonotype was found many times. The rearrangement uses TRBV7-9 and TRBJ2-1, with no clear D. Trimming left V 5 bases short and J 13 bases short, with 15 bases between. CDR3 length equals 12 residues. Germline V gene sequence: CDR1 SEHNR, CDR2 FQNEAQ (reference sequence). The CDR3 sequence: CASSQVAVVQFF. The CDR3 bases are TGTGCCAGCAGCCAGGTCGCGGTTGTACAGTTCTTC.